Presented here are 3 T cell receptor beta chains from one specimen sequenced in a study of blood T cell repertoires in COVID-19. The protocol was immunoSEQ multiplex PCR, while the TCRdb copy is restricted to in-frame clones and leaves out a portion. The data show over 130,000 clones, 80% to 85% seen once. Sequencing input: peripheral blood. The receptor set was obtained from a woman between 55 and 75 years old with acute or convalescent COVID-19.

The count of this clone is one. This chain uses TRBV2 with TRBJ1-1; 8 bases are a match to TRBD1. The J segment lost 4 bases and the V segment lost 4 bases, leaving 5 bases of the junction unmatched. CDR1 and CDR2 from the germline V gene are SNHLY and FYNNEI. This CDR3 is built from 14 residues. In DNA, the CDR3 is TGTGCCAGCAGTGCAGGGGGCGACGGCACTGAAGCTTTCTTT. This codes for CASSAGGDGTEAFF.

This clone was seen a handful of times. This sequence joins TRBV11-3 and TRBJ1-1; the D is unclear. V was clipped by 0 bases and J by 1 base, with 12 bases between them. The CDR3 loop spans 16 amino acids. Germline V gene sequence: CDR1 SGHNT, CDR2 YENEEA. The CDR3 bases are TGTGCCAGCAGCTTAGATAACTGGTCGGGGAACACTGAAGCTTTCTTT. This gives the protein CASSLDNWSGNTEAFF.

The chain couples TRBV6-5 to TRBJ1-1; no reliable D call. Trimming pared 0 bases from V and 4 bases from J, leaving 9 bases between. Germline loops: CDR1 MNHEY, CDR2 SVGAGI. This CDR3 comprises 14 residues. CDR3 nucleotides: TGTGCCAGCAGTTACTCGAGTCGGGGCACTGAAGCTTTCTTT. Amino acids: CASSYSSRGTEAFF.